The present TCR beta chain was sequenced within a study of OX40 agonist ivuxolimab in advanced cancers. The data were produced by immunoSEQ multiplex PCR, yet TCRdb's version contains in-frame clones alone and is incomplete. The table shows some 8,000 clones, with 90% occurring only once. Trimming cost V 2 bases and J 1 base; bases outside gene matches: 0. The CDR3 totals 14 residues. Germline CDR1 reads LNHDA; CDR2 reads SQIVND (reference sequence). The sequence came from an adult with an advanced solid tumor such as melanoma, head and neck, liver or kidney cancer. The chain combines TRBV19 with TRBJ1-1, with 8 nucleotides matching TRBD1. Sequencing was performed on CD4+ or CD8+ T cells sorted from blood, taken in a trial of the OX40 agonist ivuxolimab. The CDR3 nucleotides are TGTGCCAGTAGTATAACAGGGGGGAACACTGAAGCTTTCTTT. Translation gives CASSITGGNTEAFF.